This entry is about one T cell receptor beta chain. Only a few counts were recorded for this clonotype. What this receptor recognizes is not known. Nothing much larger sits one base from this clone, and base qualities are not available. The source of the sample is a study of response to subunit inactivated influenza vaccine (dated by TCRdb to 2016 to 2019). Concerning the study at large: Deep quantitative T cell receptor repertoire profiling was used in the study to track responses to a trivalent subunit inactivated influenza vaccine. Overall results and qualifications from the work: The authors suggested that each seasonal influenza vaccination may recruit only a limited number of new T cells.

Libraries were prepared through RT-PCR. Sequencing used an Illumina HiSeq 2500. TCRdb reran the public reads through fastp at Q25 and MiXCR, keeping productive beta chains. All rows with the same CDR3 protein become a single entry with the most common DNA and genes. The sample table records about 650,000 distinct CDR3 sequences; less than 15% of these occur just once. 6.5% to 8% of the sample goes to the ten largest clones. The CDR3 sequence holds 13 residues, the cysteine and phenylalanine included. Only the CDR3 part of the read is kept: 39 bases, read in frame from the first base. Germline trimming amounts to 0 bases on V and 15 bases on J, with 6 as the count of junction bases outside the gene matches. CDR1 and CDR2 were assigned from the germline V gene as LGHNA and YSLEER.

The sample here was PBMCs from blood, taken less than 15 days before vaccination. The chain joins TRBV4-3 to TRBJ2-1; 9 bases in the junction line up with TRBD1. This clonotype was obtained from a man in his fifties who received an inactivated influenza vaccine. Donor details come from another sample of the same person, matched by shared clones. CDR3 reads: CASSQERTGVSFF. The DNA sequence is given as TGCGCCAGCAGCCAAGAAAGGACAGGGGTATCGTTCTTC.